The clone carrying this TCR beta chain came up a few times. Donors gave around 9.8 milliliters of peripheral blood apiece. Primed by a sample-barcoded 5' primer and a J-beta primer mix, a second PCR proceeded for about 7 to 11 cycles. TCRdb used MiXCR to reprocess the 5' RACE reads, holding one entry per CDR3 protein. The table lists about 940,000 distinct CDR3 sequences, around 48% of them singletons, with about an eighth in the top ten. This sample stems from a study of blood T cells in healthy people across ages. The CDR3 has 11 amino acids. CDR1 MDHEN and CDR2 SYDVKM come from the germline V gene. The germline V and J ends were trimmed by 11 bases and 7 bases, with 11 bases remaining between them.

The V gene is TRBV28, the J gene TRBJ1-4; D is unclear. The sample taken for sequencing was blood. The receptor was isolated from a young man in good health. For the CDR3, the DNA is TGTGCCCCTCAGTGGAGTGAAAAACTGTTTTTT. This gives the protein CAPQWSEKLFF.